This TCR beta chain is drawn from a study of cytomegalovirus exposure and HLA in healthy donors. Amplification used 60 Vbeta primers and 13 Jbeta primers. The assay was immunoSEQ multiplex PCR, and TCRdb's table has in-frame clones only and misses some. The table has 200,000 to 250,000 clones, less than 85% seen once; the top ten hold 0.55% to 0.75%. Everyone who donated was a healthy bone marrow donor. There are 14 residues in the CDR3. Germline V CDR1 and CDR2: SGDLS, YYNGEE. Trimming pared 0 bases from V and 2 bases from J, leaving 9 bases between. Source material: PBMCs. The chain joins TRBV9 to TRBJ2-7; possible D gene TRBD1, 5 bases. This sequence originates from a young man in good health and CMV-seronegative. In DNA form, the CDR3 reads TGTGCCAGCAGCGTAGAGGGGTGGCCCTACGAGCAGTACTTC. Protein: CASSVEGWPYEQYF.